This entry lists 13 T cell receptor beta chains sequenced from one sample in a study of STAT5B mutations in CD4+ large granular lymphocyte leukemia. Data came from immunoSEQ multiplex PCR; TCRdb stores just in-frame clones and leaves some out. Seen here are around 28,000 clones, roughly three quarters observed once, and the top ten hold around 1%. The specimen was CD4+ T cells from blood buffy coats. The receptor source for this set is a human donor in good health.

The chain combines TRBV29-1 with TRBJ1-1; weak D call: TRBD1 (6 bases). This CDR3 region has 13 residues. Germline V gene lookup returns CDR1 SQVTM and CDR2 ANQGSEA. Deletions cut 3 bases from V and 4 bases from J, with 12 bases between. Here the CDR3 reads CSVDDRRFTEAFF. The CDR3 DNA reads as TGCAGCGTTGACGACAGGAGATTCACTGAAGCTTTCTTT.

This chain links TRBV5-4 with TRBJ1-6; the D is unclear. V lost 1 base to trimming and J lost 6 bases, with 2 bases between them. The CDR3 contains 12 residues. The germline CDR1 and CDR2 sequences are SGHNT and YYREEE (reference sequence). The CDR3 region has the DNA TGTGCCAGCAGCTTGACTAATTCACCCCTCCACTTT. Translated: CASSLTNSPLHF.

This clone came up a few times. V is TRBV2 and J is TRBJ1-2; D is uncertain. Germline V gives CDR1 SNHLY, CDR2 FYNNEI. V shed 4 bases and J shed 0 bases, with 9 bases lying between them. The CDR3 totals 14 residues. The CDR3 protein is CASSVGGSNYGYTF. The CDR3 nucleotides are TGTGCCAGCAGTGTAGGAGGATCTAACTATGGCTACACCTTC.

The chain employs TRBV30 and TRBJ2-7; 7 bases are shared with TRBD1. Germline trimming cut 3 bases from V and 5 bases from J; bases unmatched to any gene: 13. Germline lookup yields CDR1 GTSNPN and CDR2 SVGIG (reference sequence). The CDR3 loop spans 15 amino acids. The CDR3: CAWRDGDRVRDEQYF. CDR3 nucleotide sequence: TGTGCCTGGAGGGACGGTGACAGGGTCAGGGACGAGCAGTACTTC.

The chain has TRBV19 and TRBJ1-5; D is unclear. Trimming pared 4 bases from V and 6 bases from J, leaving 4 bases between. This CDR3 has 11 amino acids. The germline CDR1 and CDR2 sequences are LNHDA and SQIVND (reference sequence). CDR3 sequence reads: CASSRGQPQHF. CDR3 DNA: TGTGCCAGTAGTAGGGGTCAGCCCCAGCATTTT.

The chain uses TRBV30 and TRBJ1-4; no firm D call. V was clipped by 0 bases and J by 8 bases, with 19 bases between them. Per germline, CDR1 GTSNPN and CDR2 SVGIG (reference sequence). This CDR3 has 16 residues. In DNA, the CDR3 is TGTGCCTGGAGTGTATATCCGGCTGGGTTGGGGGAAAAACTGTTTTTT. Translated: CAWSVYPAGLGEKLFF.

The rearrangement uses TRBV5-1 and TRBJ1-2; possibly TRBD1 for D (6 bases). CDR1 is SGHRS and CDR2 is YFSETQ in the germline V gene. The CDR3 runs 15 residues. The ends were cut back, 0 bases at V and 5 bases at J, with 14 bases in the middle. The CDR3 sequence: CASSLVAGEGYGYTF. CDR3 DNA sequence: TGCGCCAGCAGCTTGGTGGCAGGGGAAGGGTATGGCTACACCTTC.

V usage is TRBV4-2 and J usage is TRBJ2-7, with TRBD2 matching over 16 bases. The V and J ends lost 3 bases and 2 bases, in that order; junction bases with no gene match: 7. There are 18 residues in the CDR3. Germline values: CDR1 LGHNA, CDR2 YNFKEQ. CDR3 sequence reads: CASSHDPGTSGRAYEQYF. CDR3 nucleotide sequence: TGTGCCAGCAGCCATGACCCCGGGACTAGCGGGAGGGCCTACGAGCAGTACTTC.

The rearrangement uses TRBV15 and TRBJ1-3; no reliable D call. Germline lookup yields CDR1 LNHNV and CDR2 YYDKDF (reference sequence). V lost 5 bases to trimming and J lost 8 bases, with 16 bases between them. The CDR3 runs 14 residues. CDR3 amino acids: CATSSYPTGDTIYF. Here the CDR3 DNA reads TGTGCCACCAGCTCCTACCCGACGGGAGACACCATATATTTT.

The V and J genes are TRBV6-5 and TRBJ2-1, with 11 bases fitting TRBD2. Per germline, CDR1 MNHEY and CDR2 SVGAGI. CDR3 size: 14 residues. Losses at the gene ends were 6 bases for V and 3 bases for J; bases not matched to a gene: 1. CDR3 nucleotide sequence: TGTGCCAGCAGGGGACTAGCGGTCTACAATGAGCAGTTCTTC. Its translation: CASRGLAVYNEQFF.

The chain employs TRBV15 and TRBJ2-5; TRBD2 is a possible D gene (5 bases). Near its end, the DNA agrees better with TRBJ2-7, so the J call may be wrong. CDR1 and CDR2 (germline): LNHNV, YYDKDF (reference sequence). The CDR3 is 14 residues long. The CDR3: CATSRSRSGYEQYF. CDR3 coding DNA: TGTGCCACCAGCAGGTCGAGGAGCGGCTACGAGCAGTACTTC.

The chain combines TRBV11-2 with TRBJ2-7, with D possibly being TRBD2 (6 bases). Deletions cut 1 base from V and 5 bases from J, with 15 bases between. The CDR3 is made up of 15 amino acids. Per germline, CDR1 SGHAT and CDR2 FQNNGV. CDR3 nucleotide sequence: TGTGCCAGCAGCTTAGGGATCTTAGCGGCTAACGAGCAGTACTTC. Translation gives CASSLGILAANEQYF.

This clone was picked up one time. This chain joins TRBV10-2 and TRBJ2-3, with 11 bases identical to TRBD1. The length of the CDR3 is 15 residues. Per the germline V gene, CDR1 is WSHSY and CDR2 is SAAADI. V lost 6 bases to trimming and J lost 4 bases; unmatched junction nucleotides: 6. The CDR3 sequence is CASSPDRGQSDTQYF. DNA of the CDR3: TGCGCCAGCAGCCCGGACAGGGGGCAGTCAGATACGCAGTATTTT.